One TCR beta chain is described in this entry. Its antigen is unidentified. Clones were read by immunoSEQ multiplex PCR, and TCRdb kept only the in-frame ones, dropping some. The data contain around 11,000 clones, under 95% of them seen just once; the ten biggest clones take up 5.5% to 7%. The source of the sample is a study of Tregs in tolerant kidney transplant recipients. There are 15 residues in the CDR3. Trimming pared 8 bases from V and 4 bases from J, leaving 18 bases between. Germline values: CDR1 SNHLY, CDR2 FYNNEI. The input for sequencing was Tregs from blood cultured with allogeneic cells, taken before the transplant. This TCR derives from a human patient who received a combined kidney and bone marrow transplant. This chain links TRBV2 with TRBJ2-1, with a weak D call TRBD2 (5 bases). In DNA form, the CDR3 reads TGTGCCAGCTCGGACTCAACTCGACGATACAATGAGCAGTTCTTC. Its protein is CASSDSTRRYNEQFF.